Sequencing of this T cell receptor beta chain was carried out in a study of T cells in Graves' hyperthyroidism and ophthalmopathy (dated by TCRdb to the late 2010s). About the full investigation: Peripheral blood was collected at initial diagnosis, before any treatment. Thyroid tissue and blood T-cell repertoires from roughly six Graves' hyperthyroidism patients were also compared in the study. TCR V-J signatures able to tell the groups apart were searched for in a discovery cohort of 100 patients, of whom more than 40 had Graves' ophthalmopathy and around 57 had stable Graves' hyperthyroidism. TCR Vbeta CDR3 sequencing of some 140 peripheral blood samples (approximately 44 ophthalmopathy, 70 to 85 hyperthyroidism and some 17 progressor patients) is reported in the paper. For training and testing, the 80 to 100 patients in the discovery cohort were randomly divided in a 7:3 ratio. After sampling, hyperthyroidism patients received methimazole starting at 30 mg daily, and ophthalmopathy patients received high-dose intravenous methylprednisolone. Whether ophthalmopathy could be predicted prospectively was tested in an independent validation cohort made up of 18 hyperthyroidism patients plus 17 patients who later progressed to ophthalmopathy. The research as a whole found: In validation, progression to ophthalmopathy was predicted by the model with 65% to 71% sensitivity and approximately 78% specificity, a median of around 5.9 months before onset. Sample size was not statistically predetermined, and investigators were not blinded to group allocation. Blood samples also contained most of the expanded thyroid clonotypes (frequency above 0.001), which suggests that blood repertoires may reflect thyroid immune responses. Ophthalmopathy was separated from stable hyperthyroidism by a 13 V-J signature model, with around 90% sensitivity and roughly 81% specificity obtained in cross-validation and 80%/75% obtained in testing.

With respect to this clonotype: Its antigen has not been determined. The sample holds no much larger clone one base away, and base qualities are not on file.

The TCR beta CDR3 regions were amplified from the RNA transcripts. The TCR CDR3 was subjected to a first round of RT-PCR using the HTBI primer set and the Qiagen OneStep RT-PCR kit. The libraries were constructed in a second round of multiplex PCR and then size-selected and purified. Paired-end sequencing of the libraries was performed with 100 bp reads on an Illumina HiSeq2000. As for the original processing: SOAPnuke was used to process the raw data, with reads discarded if the reads contained adapters or uncalled bases, had a mean Phred below 15, or lacked an exact constant-primer or identifier match. COPE v1.2.5 was used to merge the high-quality paired reads, and each unique nucleotide sequence was defined as a clonotype. Clonotypes were aligned to IMGT TRBV, TRBD and TRBJ reference segments using MiTCR v1.1. The analysis was restricted to V-J combinations with a frequency above 0.0001, which together covered 99.2% of the repertoires. A TCS score was defined as the ratio between F50 (clonal expansion) and ExV (chaos), using BLOSUM62-based TCRdist between CDR3 peptides within each V-J. Welch's t-statistics and random forest reduced fewer than 550 V-J features to around 14, which were used in a naive Bayes classifier (R e1071). Through fastp at Q25 and MiXCR, TCRdb rebuilt clones from the public reads, retaining in-frame beta chains. Merged by CDR3 protein, the rows form single entries marked with the most common genes and DNA. The V and J calls reflect TCRdb's pipeline rather than the authors' work. This sample lists 690,000 or so distinct CDR3 sequences; around 20% were detected once. The ten largest make up roughly a sixth of the sample.

From its cysteine to its phenylalanine, the CDR3 spans 13 amino acids. Only CDR3 DNA remains: 39 bases, in frame from the first base. Based on the germline V gene, the CDR1 and CDR2 sequences are MNHEY and SVGEGT. From V the trimming removes 5 bases and from J it removes 8 bases, while the gene matches leave 8 bases of the junction unaccounted for. The hyperthyroidism patients were between 18 and 65 years old and newly diagnosed, with a disease duration of less than 2 months. The study excluded patients with uncontrolled infections, other autoimmune diseases, pregnancy or lactation. Diagnoses relied on clinical symptoms, serum thyroxine and TRAb, thyroid ultrasound and orbital computed tomography. For progressor patients, blood was drawn at the first diagnosis of hyperthyroidism, before any ophthalmopathy symptoms had appeared. Ficoll-Paque density gradient centrifugation was used to isolate PBMCs from approximately 11 ml of fresh peripheral blood. Progressor patients were first diagnosed with Graves' hyperthyroidism and then developed ophthalmopathy during follow-up. Total RNA was extracted with Trizol reagent, and quality was checked on an Agilent 2100 Bioanalyzer.

The sample comprised blood. The sequence derives from a woman aged 45 to 65 with Graves' hyperthyroidism that later progressed to Graves' ophthalmopathy. This receptor chain uses TRBV6-2 or TRBV6-3 and TRBJ1-2; TRBD1 lines up with 7 middle nucleotides. The CDR3 region has the sequence CASSSTGDGGYTF. The sequenced DNA: TGTGCCAGCAGTAGCACAGGGGATGGAGGCTACACCTTC.